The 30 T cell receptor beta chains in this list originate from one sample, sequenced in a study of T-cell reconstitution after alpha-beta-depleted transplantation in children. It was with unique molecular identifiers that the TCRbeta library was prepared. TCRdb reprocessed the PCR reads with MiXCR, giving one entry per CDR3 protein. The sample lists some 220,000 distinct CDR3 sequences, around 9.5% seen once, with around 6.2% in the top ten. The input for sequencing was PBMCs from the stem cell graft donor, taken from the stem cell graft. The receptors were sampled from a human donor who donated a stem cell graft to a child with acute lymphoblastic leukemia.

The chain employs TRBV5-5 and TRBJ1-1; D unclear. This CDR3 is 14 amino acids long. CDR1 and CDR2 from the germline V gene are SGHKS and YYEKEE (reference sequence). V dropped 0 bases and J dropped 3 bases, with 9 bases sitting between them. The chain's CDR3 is CASSLVGKDTEAFF. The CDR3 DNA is TGTGCCAGCAGCTTGGTAGGAAAGGACACTGAAGCTTTCTTT. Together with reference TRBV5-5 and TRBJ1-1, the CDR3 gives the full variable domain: DAGVTQSPTHLIKTRGQQVTLRCSPISGHKSVSWYQQVLGQGPQFIFQYYEKEERGRGNFPDRFSARQFPNYSSELNVNALLLGDSALYLCASSLVGKDTEAFFGQGTRLTVV.

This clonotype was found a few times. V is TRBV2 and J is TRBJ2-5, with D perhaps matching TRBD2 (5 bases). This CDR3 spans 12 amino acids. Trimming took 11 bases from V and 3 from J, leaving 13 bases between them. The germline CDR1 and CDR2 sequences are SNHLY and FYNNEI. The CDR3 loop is CAVLAKEETQYF. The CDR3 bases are TGTGCCGTCTTAGCGAAGGAAGAGACCCAGTACTTC.

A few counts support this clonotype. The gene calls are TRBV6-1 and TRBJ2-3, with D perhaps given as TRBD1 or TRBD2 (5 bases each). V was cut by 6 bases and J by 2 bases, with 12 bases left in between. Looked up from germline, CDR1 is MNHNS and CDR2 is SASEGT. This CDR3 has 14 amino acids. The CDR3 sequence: CASSIGTFTDTQYF. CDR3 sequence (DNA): TGTGCCAGCAGCATCGGGACCTTCACAGATACGCAGTATTTT.

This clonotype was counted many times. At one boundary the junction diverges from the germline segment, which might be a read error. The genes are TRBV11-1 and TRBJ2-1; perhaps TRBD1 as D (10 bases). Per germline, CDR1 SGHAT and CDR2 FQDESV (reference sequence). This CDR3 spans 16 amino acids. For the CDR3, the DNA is TGTGCCAGCAGCCTAGCGGGACAGGGGACATACAATGAGCAGTTCTTC. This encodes CASSLAGQGTYNEQFF.

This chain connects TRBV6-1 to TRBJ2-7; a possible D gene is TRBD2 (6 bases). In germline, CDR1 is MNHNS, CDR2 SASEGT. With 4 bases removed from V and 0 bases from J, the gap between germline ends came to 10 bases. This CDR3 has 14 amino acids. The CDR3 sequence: CASSVRERSYEQYF. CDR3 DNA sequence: TGTGCCAGCAGTGTCCGGGAGCGCTCCTACGAGCAGTACTTC.

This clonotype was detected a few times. DNA of the CDR3: TGCAGTGCTAGGTACATAAACAATCAGCCCCAGCATTTT. It yields the protein CSARYINNQPQHF. The chain has TRBV20-1 and TRBJ1-5; D is ambiguous. The CDR3 contains 13 residues. The V end was cut by 3 bases, the J end by 3 bases, with 9 bases between. Germline lookup yields CDR1 DFQATT and CDR2 SNEGSKA (reference sequence).

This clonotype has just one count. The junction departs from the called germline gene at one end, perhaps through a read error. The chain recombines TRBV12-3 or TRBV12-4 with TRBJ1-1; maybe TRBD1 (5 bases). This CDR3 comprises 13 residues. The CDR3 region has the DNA TGTGCCAGCAGTTTCCAGGGTGGTATTGAACCTTTCTTT. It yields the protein CASSFQGGIEPFF.

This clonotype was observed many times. The CDR3 nucleotides read TGTGCCAGCAGCTTAGACGCAGGCGAAAATGAAAAACTGTTTTTT. Amino acid sequence: CASSLDAGENEKLFF. This sequence joins TRBV7-2 and TRBJ1-4; D is uncertain. Germline-derived CDR1 and CDR2 are SGHTA and FQGNSA. The CDR3 contains 15 residues. V was clipped by 1 base and J by 5 bases, with 11 bases between them.

The CDR3 region is CASSPGAGDQPQHF. CDR3 DNA sequence: TGTGCCAGCAGCCCGGGTGCGGGGGATCAGCCCCAGCATTTT. The chain employs TRBV7-2 and TRBJ1-5; perhaps TRBD1 as D (5 bases). Germline values: CDR1 SGHTA, CDR2 FQGNSA. The CDR3 length is 14 residues. V dropped 5 bases and J dropped 5 bases, with 13 bases sitting between them.

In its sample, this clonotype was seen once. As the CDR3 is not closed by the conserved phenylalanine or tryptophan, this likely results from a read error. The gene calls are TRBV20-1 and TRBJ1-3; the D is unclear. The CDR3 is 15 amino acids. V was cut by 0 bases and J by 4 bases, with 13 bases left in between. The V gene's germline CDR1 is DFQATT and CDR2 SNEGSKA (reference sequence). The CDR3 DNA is TGCAGTGCTAGAGATAAGAGGGTCTCGGGAAACACCATATATTCT. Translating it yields CSARDKRVSGNTIYS.

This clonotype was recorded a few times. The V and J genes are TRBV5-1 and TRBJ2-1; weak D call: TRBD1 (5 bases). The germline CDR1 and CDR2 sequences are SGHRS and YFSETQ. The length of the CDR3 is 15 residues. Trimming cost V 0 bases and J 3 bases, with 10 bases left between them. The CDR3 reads CASSLVGDNYNEQFF. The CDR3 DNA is TGCGCCAGCAGCTTGGTAGGGGATAACTACAATGAGCAGTTCTTC.

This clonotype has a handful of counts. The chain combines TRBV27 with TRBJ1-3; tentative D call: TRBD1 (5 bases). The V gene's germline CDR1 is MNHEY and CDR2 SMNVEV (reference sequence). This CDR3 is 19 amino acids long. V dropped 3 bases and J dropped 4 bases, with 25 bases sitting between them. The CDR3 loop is CASSFRQSDGGLYGNTIYF. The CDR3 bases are TGTGCCAGCAGTTTCCGGCAGTCAGATGGGGGATTGTACGGAAACACCATATATTTT.

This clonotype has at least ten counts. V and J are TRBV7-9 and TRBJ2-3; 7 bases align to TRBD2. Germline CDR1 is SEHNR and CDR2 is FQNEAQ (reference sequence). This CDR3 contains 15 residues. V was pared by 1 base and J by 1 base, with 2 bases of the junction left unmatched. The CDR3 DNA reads TGTGCCAGCAGCTTAGAGCTAGCGGGCACAGATACGCAGTATTTT. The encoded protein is CASSLELAGTDTQYF.

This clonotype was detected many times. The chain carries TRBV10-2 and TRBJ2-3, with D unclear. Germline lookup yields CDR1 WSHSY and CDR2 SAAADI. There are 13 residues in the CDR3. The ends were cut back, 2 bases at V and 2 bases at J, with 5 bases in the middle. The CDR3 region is CASSEVDTDTQYF. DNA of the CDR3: TGCGCCAGCAGTGAGGTCGACACAGATACGCAGTATTTT.

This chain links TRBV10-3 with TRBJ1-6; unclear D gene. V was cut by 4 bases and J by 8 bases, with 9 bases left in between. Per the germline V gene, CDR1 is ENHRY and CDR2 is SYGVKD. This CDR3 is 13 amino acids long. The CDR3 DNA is TGTGCCATCAGTGGAACCCTATATTCACCCCTCCACTTT. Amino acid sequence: CAISGTLYSPLHF.

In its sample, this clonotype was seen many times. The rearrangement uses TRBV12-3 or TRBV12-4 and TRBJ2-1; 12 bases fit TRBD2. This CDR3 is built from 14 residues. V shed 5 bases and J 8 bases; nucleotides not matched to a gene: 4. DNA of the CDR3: TGTGCCAGCAGTACTAGCGGGGGGACGGATGAGCAGTTCTTC. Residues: CASSTSGGTDEQFF.

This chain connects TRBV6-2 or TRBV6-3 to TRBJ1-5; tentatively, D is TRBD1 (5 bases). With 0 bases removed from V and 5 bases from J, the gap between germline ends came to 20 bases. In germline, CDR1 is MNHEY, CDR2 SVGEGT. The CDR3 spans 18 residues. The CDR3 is CASSYSNQGMVSDQPQHF. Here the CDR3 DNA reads TGTGCCAGCAGTTACTCGAATCAGGGTATGGTATCTGATCAGCCCCAGCATTTT.

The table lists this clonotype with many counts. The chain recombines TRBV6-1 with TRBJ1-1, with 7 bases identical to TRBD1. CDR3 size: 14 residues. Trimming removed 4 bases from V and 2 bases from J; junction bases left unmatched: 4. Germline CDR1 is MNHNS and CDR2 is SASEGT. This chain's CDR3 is CASSGQGGNTEAFF. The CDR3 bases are TGTGCCAGCAGTGGACAGGGTGGCAACACTGAAGCTTTCTTT.

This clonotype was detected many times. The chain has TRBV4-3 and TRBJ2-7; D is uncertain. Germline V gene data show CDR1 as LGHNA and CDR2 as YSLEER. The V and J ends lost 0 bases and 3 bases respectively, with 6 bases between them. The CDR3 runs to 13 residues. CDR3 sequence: CASSQDLSYEQYF. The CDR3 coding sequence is TGCGCCAGCAGCCAAGATCTCAGCTACGAGCAGTACTTC.

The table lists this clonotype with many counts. The CDR3 DNA reads TGTGCCAGCAGCACGACAACTCCGAACACTGAAGCTTTCTTT. Translating it yields CASSTTTPNTEAFF. The chain uses TRBV5-6 and TRBJ1-1; no clear D gene. The CDR3 is made up of 14 amino acids. The V gene lost 4 bases and the J gene lost 1 base, with 11 bases spanning the gap. Looked up from germline, CDR1 is SGHDT and CDR2 is YYEEEE.

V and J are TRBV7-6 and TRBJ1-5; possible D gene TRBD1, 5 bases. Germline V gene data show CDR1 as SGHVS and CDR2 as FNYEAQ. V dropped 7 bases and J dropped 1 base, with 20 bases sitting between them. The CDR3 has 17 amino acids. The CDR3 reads CASTPRSRGNSNQPQHF. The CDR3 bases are TGTGCCAGCACCCCTCGTTCTCGGGGGAACAGCAATCAGCCCCAGCATTTT.

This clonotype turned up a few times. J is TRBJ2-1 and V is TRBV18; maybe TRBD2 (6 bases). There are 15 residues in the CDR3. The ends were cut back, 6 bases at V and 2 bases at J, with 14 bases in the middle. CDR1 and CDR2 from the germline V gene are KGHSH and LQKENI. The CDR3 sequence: CASSPRRDAYNEQFF. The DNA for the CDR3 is TGTGCCAGCTCCCCAAGGCGGGACGCCTACAATGAGCAGTTCTTC.

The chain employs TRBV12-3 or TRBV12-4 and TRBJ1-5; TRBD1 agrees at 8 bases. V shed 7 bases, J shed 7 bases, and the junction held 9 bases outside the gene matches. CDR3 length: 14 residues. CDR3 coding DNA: TGTGCCAGCAAACGCGGACAGGGAAGCCAGCCCCAGCATTTT. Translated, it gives CASKRGQGSQPQHF.

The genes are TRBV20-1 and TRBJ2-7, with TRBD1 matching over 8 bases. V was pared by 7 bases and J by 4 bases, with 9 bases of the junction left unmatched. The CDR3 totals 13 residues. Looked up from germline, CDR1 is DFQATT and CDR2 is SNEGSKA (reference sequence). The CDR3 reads CSVTGTGTYEQYF. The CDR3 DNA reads TGCAGTGTTACCGGGACAGGAACGTACGAGCAGTACTTC.

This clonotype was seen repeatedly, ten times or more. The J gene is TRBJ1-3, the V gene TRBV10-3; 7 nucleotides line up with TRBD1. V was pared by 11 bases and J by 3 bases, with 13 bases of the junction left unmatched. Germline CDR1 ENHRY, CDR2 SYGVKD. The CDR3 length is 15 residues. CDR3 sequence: CAAQGGLSFGNTIYF. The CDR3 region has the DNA TGTGCCGCCCAGGGGGGGCTGAGCTTTGGAAACACCATATATTTT.

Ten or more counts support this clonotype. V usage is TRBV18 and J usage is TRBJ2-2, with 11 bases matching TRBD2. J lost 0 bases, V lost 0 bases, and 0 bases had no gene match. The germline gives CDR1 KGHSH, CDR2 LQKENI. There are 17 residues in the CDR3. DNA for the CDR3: TGTGCCAGCTCACCACCGGGACTAGCGGCGAACACCGGGGAGCTGTTTTTT. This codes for CASSPPGLAANTGELFF.

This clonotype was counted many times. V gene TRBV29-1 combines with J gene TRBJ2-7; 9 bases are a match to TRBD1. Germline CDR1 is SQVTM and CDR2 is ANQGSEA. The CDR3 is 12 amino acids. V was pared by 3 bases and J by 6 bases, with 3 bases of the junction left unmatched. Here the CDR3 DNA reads TGCAGCGTTGAGGGACAGGGTGTCGAGCAGTACTTC. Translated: CSVEGQGVEQYF.

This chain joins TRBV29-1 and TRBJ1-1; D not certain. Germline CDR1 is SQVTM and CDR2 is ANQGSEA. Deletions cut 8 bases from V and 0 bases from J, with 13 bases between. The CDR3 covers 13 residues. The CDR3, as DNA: TGCAGCATAAGTGGGGTACTGAACACTGAAGCTTTCTTT. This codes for CSISGVLNTEAFF.

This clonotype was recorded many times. CDR3 sequence reads: CSVYGTEQFF. CDR3 in DNA: TGCAGCGTTTACGGAACGGAGCAGTTCTTC. The V gene is TRBV29-1, the J gene TRBJ2-1; no clear D gene. The V and J ends lost 5 bases and 10 bases respectively, with 9 bases between them. Germline lookup yields CDR1 SQVTM and CDR2 ANQGSEA. The CDR3 is 10 residues long.

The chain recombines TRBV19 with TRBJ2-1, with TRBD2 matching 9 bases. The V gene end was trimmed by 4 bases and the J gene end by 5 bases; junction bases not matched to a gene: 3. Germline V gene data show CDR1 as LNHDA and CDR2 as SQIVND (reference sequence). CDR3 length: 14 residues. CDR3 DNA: TGTGCCAGTAGTAAGCGGGGGGATCACAATGAGCAGTTCTTC. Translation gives CASSKRGDHNEQFF.